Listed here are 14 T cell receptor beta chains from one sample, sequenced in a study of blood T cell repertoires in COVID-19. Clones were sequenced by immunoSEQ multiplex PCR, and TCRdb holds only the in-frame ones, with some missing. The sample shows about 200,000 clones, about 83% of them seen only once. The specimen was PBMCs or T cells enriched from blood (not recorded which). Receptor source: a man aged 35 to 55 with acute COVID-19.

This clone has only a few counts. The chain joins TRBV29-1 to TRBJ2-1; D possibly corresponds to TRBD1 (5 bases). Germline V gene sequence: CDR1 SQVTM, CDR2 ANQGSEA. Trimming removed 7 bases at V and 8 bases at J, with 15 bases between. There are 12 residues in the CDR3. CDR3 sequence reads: CSAVLKGHEQFF. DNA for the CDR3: TGCAGCGCCGTACTCAAGGGGCATGAGCAGTTCTTC.

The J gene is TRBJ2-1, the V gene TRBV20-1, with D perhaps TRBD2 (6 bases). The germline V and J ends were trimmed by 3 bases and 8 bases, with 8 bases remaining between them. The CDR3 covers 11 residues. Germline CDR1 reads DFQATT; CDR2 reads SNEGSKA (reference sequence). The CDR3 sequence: CSARGGHEQFF. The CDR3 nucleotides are TGCAGTGCTAGGGGGGGACATGAGCAGTTCTTC.

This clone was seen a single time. CDR3 region: CASNAGGRLETQYF. In DNA form, the CDR3 reads TGTGCCAGCAACGCCGGGGGGAGACTGGAGACCCAGTACTTC. The genes are TRBV28 and TRBJ2-5; 7 nucleotides line up with TRBD2. Trimming at V came to 7 bases and at J to 5 bases, leaving 10 bases not matched to a gene. Germline-derived CDR1 and CDR2 are MDHEN and SYDVKM. This CDR3 spans 14 amino acids.

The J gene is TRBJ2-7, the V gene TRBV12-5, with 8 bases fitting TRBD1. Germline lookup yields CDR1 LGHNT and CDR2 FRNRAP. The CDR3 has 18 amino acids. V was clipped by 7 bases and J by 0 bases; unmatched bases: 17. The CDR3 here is CASAQGPGQASSSYEQYF. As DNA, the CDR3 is TGTGCTAGTGCCCAAGGACCGGGACAGGCCTCCAGCTCCTACGAGCAGTACTTC.

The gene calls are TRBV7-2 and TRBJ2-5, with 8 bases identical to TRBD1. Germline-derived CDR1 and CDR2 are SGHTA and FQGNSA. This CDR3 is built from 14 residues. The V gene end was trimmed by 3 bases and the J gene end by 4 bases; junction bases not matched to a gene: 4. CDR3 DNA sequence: TGTGCCAGCAGCTTGCAGGGGGCTGGAGAGACCCAGTACTTC. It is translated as CASSLQGAGETQYF.

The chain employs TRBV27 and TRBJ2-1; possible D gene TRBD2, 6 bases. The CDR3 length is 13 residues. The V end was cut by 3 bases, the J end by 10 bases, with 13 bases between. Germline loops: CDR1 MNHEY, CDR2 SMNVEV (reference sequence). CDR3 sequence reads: CASSFSLLAEQFF. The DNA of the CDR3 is TGTGCCAGCAGTTTCTCTCTACTAGCCGAGCAGTTCTTC.

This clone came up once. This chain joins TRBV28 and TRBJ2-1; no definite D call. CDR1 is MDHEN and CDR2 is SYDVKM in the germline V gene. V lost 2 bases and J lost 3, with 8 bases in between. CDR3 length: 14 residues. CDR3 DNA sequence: TGTGCCAGCAGTTTAGGCCCTAGCTACAATGAGCAGTTCTTC. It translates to CASSLGPSYNEQFF.

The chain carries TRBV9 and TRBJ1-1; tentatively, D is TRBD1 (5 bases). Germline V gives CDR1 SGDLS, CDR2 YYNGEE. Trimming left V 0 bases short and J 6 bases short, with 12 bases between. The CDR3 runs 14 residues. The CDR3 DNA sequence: TGTGCCAGCAGCGTAGGGAGGGGTCGGGCTGAAGCTTTCTTT. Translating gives CASSVGRGRAEAFF.

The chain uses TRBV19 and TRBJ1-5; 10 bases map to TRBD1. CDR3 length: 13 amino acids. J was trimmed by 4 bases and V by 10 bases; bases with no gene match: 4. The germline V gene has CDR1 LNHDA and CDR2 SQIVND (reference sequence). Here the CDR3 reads CATQDRGNQPQHF. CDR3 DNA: TGTGCCACCCAGGACAGGGGGAATCAGCCCCAGCATTTT.

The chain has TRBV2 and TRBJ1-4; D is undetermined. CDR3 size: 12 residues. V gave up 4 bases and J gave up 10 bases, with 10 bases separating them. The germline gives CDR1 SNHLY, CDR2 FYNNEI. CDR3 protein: CASSVVARKLFF. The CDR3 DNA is TGTGCCAGCAGTGTCGTTGCGAGAAAACTGTTTTTT.

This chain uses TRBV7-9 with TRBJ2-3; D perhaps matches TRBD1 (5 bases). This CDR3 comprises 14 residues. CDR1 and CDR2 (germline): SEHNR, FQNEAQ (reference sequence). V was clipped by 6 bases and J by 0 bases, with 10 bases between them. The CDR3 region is CASRDPGSTDTQYF. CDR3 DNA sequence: TGTGCCAGCAGAGACCCAGGGAGCACAGATACGCAGTATTTT.

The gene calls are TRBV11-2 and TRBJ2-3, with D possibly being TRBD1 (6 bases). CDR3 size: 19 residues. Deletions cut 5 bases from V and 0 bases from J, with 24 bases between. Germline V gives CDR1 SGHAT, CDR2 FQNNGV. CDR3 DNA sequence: TGTGCCAGCAGCCGAAAAGCCCAGGGGTACAATCAAAGCACAGATACGCAGTATTTT. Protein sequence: CASSRKAQGYNQSTDTQYF.

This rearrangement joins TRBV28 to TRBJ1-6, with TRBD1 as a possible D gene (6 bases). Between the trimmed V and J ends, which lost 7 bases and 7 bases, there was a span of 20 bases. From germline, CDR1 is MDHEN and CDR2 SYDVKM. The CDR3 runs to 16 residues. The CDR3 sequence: CASTVLGPGENSPLHF. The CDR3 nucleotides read TGTGCCAGCACCGTGCTGGGTCCAGGGGAGAATTCACCCCTCCACTTT. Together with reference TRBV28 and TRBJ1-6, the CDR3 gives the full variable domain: DVKVTQSSRYLVKRTGEKVFLECVQDMDHENMFWYRQDPGLGLRLIYFSYDVKMKEKGDIPEGYSVSREKKERFSLILESASTNQTSMYLCASTVLGPGENSPLHFGNGTRLTVT.

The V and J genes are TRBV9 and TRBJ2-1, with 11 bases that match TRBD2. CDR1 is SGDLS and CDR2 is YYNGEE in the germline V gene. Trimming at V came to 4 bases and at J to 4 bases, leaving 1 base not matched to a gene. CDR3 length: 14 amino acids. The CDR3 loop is CASSRLAGYNEQFF. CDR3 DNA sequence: TGTGCCAGCAGCCGACTAGCGGGGTACAATGAGCAGTTCTTC.